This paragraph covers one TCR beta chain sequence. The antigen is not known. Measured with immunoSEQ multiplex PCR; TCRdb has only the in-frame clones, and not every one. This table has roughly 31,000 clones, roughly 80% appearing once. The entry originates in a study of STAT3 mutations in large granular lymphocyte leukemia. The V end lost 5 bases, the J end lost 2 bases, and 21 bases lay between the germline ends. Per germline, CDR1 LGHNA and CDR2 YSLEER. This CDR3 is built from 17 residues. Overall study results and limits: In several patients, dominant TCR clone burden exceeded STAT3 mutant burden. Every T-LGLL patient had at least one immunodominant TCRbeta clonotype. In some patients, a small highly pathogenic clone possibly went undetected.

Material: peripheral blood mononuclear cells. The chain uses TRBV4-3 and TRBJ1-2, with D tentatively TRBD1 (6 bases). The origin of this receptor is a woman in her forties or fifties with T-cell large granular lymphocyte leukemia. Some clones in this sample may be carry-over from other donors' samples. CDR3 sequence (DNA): TGCGCCAGCAGCGAAAACCCAGGGGCTCTCACCAACTATGGCTACACCTTC. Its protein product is CASSENPGALTNYGYTF.